The sequence of this TCR beta chain was determined in a study of blood T cell repertoires in COVID-19. The wider study: T cells, B-cell-depleted T cells, or PBMCs supplied cDNA or gDNA.

The CDR3 spans 11 residues. Per germline, CDR1 KGHDR and CDR2 SFDVKD. The V gene lost 5 bases and the J gene lost 5 bases, with 4 bases spanning the gap. Authors' analysis steps: Amplification from reference gene primers served as the basis for estimated nucleated cell counts. Clones were read by immunoSEQ multiplex PCR, and TCRdb kept only the in-frame ones, dropping some. V, J and clone size reflect that table, while D and trimming were determined from the DNA. The sample consists of approximately 100,000 clones, more than 75% of them appearing once. The TCR sequence derives from a man in his fifties or sixties with acute or convalescent COVID-19. V gene TRBV24-1 combines with J gene TRBJ2-3; D is undetermined. Material: peripheral blood. CDR3 sequence reads: CATSVVDTQYF. CDR3 nucleotide sequence: TGTGCCACCAGTGTCGTAGATACGCAGTATTTT.